One and the same sample provided the 2 T cell receptor beta chains below, sequenced in a study of CD8 T cells in ankylosing spondylitis. One entry per CDR3 protein, called by TCRdb with MiXCR from the 5' RACE reads. The sample carries some 290,000 distinct CDR3 sequences, over 15% recorded once. Sequenced sample: blood, either unsorted or a sorted T cell fraction (not recorded which). All receptors derive from a male donor with ankylosing spondylitis or in good health (not recorded which).

This clonotype was counted only a few times. DNA for the CDR3: TGTGCCAGCATCGGGGGACCTAACTATGGCTACACCTTC. It encodes CASIGGPNYGYTF. J is TRBJ1-2 and V is TRBV12-3 or TRBV12-4, with D tentatively TRBD1 (5 bases). V gave up 7 bases and J gave up 0 bases, with 9 bases separating them. The CDR3 has 13 residues.

This chain joins TRBV14 and TRBJ2-5; D may be TRBD1 (7 bases). V was trimmed by 1 base and J by 1 base, leaving 10 bases between them. CDR3 length equals 15 residues. CDR1 SGHDN and CDR2 FVKESK come from the germline V gene. CDR3 amino acids: CASSQARGVQETQYF. The DNA of the CDR3 is TGTGCCAGCAGCCAAGCCAGGGGGGTCCAAGAGACCCAGTACTTC.